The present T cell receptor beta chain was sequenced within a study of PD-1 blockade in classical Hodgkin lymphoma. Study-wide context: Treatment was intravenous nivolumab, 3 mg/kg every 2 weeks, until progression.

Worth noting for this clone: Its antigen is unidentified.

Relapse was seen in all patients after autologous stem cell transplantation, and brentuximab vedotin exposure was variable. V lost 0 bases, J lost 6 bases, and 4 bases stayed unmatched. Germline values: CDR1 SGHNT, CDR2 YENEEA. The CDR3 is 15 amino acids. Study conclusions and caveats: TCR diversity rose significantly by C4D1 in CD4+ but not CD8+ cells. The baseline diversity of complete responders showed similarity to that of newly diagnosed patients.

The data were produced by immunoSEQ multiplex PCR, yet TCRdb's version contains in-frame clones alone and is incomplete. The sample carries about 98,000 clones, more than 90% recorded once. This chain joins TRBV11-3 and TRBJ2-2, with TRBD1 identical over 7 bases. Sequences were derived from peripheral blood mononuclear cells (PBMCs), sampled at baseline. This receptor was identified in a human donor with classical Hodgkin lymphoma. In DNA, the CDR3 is TGTGCCAGCAGCTTAGATACAGGGGTGGCCGGGGAGCTGTTTTTT. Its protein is CASSLDTGVAGELFF.